This is a list of T cell receptor beta chains from one sample in a study of Tregs in tolerant kidney transplant recipients. The data were produced by immunoSEQ multiplex PCR, yet TCRdb's version contains in-frame clones alone and is incomplete. The sample consists of about 110,000 clones, roughly 89% of them appearing once. This specimen was CD4+ T cells from blood, taken before the transplant. The receptors derive from a human donor who received a combined kidney and bone marrow transplant. Each CDR3 is given with its conserved first and last residue. Each record gives: clone size, J gene, CDR3 length, D gene, V gene, CDR3 DNA, CDR3 protein. D genes are given only for firm matches. Not every row has a clone size; where given, it reads once, few, many or a size class.

NA,TRBJ1-1,17,NA,TRBV29-1,TGCAGCGCGAGAGGGTCCGGGACACCGGGAGGGAACACTGAAGCTTTCTTT,CSARGSGTPGGNTEAFF
NA,TRBJ1-5,15,NA,TRBV28,TGTGCCAGCAGTTTGCTTAGGACAGTCAGACAGCCCCAGCATTTT,CASSLLRTVRQPQHF
once,TRBJ2-2,19,TRBD2,TRBV7-9,TGTGCCAGCAGCTTGGCCTCCAGCGGGGGTCTCGGTTACACCGGGGAGCTGTTTTTT,CASSLASSGGLGYTGELFF
NA,TRBJ1-2,17,NA,TRBV15,TGTGCCACGAACAACGGCGCAGGGGCGGCGAATAACTATGGCTACACCTTC,CATNNGAGAANNYGYTF
NA,TRBJ2-3,16,TRBD2,TRBV5-1,TGCGCCAGCAGCGTAGGACTAGCCGCAAGCACAGATACGCAGTATTTT,CASSVGLAASTDTQYF
once,TRBJ1-4,15,NA,TRBV7-6,TGTGCCAGCAGCGCTAGTGCTGGGTCGGGTGAAAAACTGTTTTTT,CASSASAGSGEKLFF
NA,TRBJ2-1,16,NA,TRBV4-3,TGCGCCAGCAGCCCAGAAATTAGCGGAGGTTACAATGAGCAGTTCTTC,CASSPEISGGYNEQFF
NA,TRBJ1-1,14,TRBD1,TRBV6-6,TGTGCCAGCAGCTGGGGACAGGTGAACACTGAAGCTTTCTTT,CASSWGQVNTEAFF
once,TRBJ2-7,14,TRBD2,TRBV7-9,TGTGCCAGCCAGAGACTAGCGGCCTCCTACGAGCAGTACTTC,CASQRLAASYEQYF
NA,TRBJ2-7,15,TRBD1,TRBV27,TGTGCCAGCAGTCACCCGAGACAGGGGTCCTACGAGCAGTACTTC,CASSHPRQGSYEQYF
NA,TRBJ1-2,15,NA,TRBV5-1,TGCGCCAGCAGCTTGGTACCGGGGACACTGCATGGCTACACCTTC,CASSLVPGTLHGYTF
NA,TRBJ1-2,15,TRBD1,TRBV6-5,TGTGCCAGCAGGGACCCGCCCGGGACAGACTATGGCTACACCTTC,CASRDPPGTDYGYTF
NA,TRBJ1-2,16,TRBD1,TRBV19,TGTGCCAGTAGTATATCCCTCAGGGGGCAGGGCTATGGCTACACCTTC,CASSISLRGQGYGYTF
NA,TRBJ2-3,15,NA,TRBV7-2,TGTGCCAGCAGCCGAACAGGGAAGGCGACAGATACGCAGTATTTT,CASSRTGKATDTQYF
NA,TRBJ2-6,14,NA,TRBV6-5,TGTGCCAGCAGTTATGGAGGAGGGGCCAACGTCCTGACTTTC,CASSYGGGANVLTF
NA,TRBJ2-3,14,NA,TRBV11-2,TGTGCCAGCAGCAAGGGACTCCAGGGAGATACGCAGTATTTT,CASSKGLQGDTQYF
NA,TRBJ2-1,16,NA,TRBV5-6,TGTGCCAGCAGCGTCGGGTGGGAGATCTCCTACAATGAGCAGTTCTTC,CASSVGWEISYNEQFF
NA,TRBJ1-1,14,NA,TRBV4-3,TGCGCCAGCAGCCAAGATCCGGCGAGCGCTGAAGCTTTCTTT,CASSQDPASAEAFF
NA,TRBJ2-1,15,TRBD1,TRBV10-1,TGCGCCAGCAGTGAGTGGCAGGGGGCTGTCGCTGAGCAGTTCTTC,CASSEWQGAVAEQFF
NA,TRBJ2-1,14,NA,TRBV7-6,TGTGCCAGCAGCTCCATTAGCTCCTACAATGAGCAGTTCTTC,CASSSISSYNEQFF
NA,TRBJ1-2,13,TRBD1,TRBV5-1,TGCGCCAGCAGCTTGGGGGCAGGGGGAGGCTACACCTTC,CASSLGAGGGYTF
few,TRBJ1-6,12,NA,TRBV7-2,TGTGCCAGCAGTGCTAGTGCCTCACCCCTCCACTTT,CASSASASPLHF
NA,TRBJ2-1,15,NA,TRBV9,TGTGCCAGCAGCGTAGGTAGCGGATCCTACAATGAGCAGTTCTTC,CASSVGSGSYNEQFF
NA,TRBJ1-1,12,NA,TRBV6-1,TGTGCCAGCAGTGAACAGGACACTGAAGCTTTCTTT,CASSEQDTEAFF
NA,TRBJ1-1,16,TRBD1,TRBV7-2,TGTGCCAGCAGCCTGCGAACCGGACAGGGTAACACTGAAGCTTTCTTT,CASSLRTGQGNTEAFF
NA,TRBJ1-1,16,NA,TRBV5-6,TGTGCCAGCAGCTTGATCGGCCGGGGAGGGAACACTGAAGCTTTCTTT,CASSLIGRGGNTEAFF
NA,TRBJ2-1,15,TRBD2,TRBV6-6,TGTGCCAGCAGCCGGACTAGCGGGGGGAAGGATGAGCAGTTCTTC,CASSRTSGGKDEQFF
NA,TRBJ1-5,17,NA,TRBV5-6,TGTGCCAGCAGCTCGAACGACAGCTGGTATAGCAATCAGCCCCAGCATTTT,CASSSNDSWYSNQPQHF
NA,TRBJ2-3,16,TRBD1,TRBV5-1,TGCGCCAGCAGCACCGTACCCGGGACAGTCACAGATACGCAGTATTTT,CASSTVPGTVTDTQYF
NA,TRBJ1-2,16,TRBD1,TRBV4-3,TGCGCCAGCAGCCAGGACAGGGGGCTATCTCACTATGGCTACACCTTC,CASSQDRGLSHYGYTF
NA,TRBJ1-2,17,TRBD1,TRBV19,TGTGCCAGTAGTAGCGGGGATCTACAGGGGTCTGGCTATGGCTACACCTTC,CASSSGDLQGSGYGYTF
once,TRBJ2-3,15,TRBD2,TRBV10-3,TGTGCCACAAAGGGGACTAGCGGGGACACAGATACGCAGTATTTT,CATKGTSGDTDTQYF
NA,TRBJ2-1,11,NA,TRBV2,TGTGCCAGCAGTCCCGACAATGAGCAGTTCTTC,CASSPDNEQFF
NA,TRBJ1-2,16,NA,TRBV9,TGTGCCAGCAGCGCCTCGGGGGGGGGCGTGGTAGTCGGCTACACCTTC,CASSASGGGVVVGYTF
NA,TRBJ2-2,16,TRBD2,TRBV5-1,TGCGCCAGCAGCTTGCGCGTAGCGGGGCCCACCGGGGAGCTGTTTTTT,CASSLRVAGPTGELFF
NA,TRBJ1-2,15,TRBD1,TRBV12-5,TGTGCTAGTGCCCTATCGGACAGGGTGAACTATGGCTACACCTTC,CASALSDRVNYGYTF